This TCR beta chain was captured by sequencing in a study of shared clonotypes between healthy human individuals. Naivety among CD8 cells was defined by CD45RO negativity and positive CCR7 selection, thereby excluding terminally differentiated effector memory CD45RA+ cells. J lost 2 bases, V lost 3 bases, and 8 bases had no gene match. Germline V lookup: CDR1 SGDLS, CDR2 YYNGEE. This CDR3 spans 15 amino acids. Every subset had its genomic DNA shared out evenly among several immunoSEQ plates. Data came from immunoSEQ multiplex PCR; TCRdb stores just in-frame clones and leaves some out. The sample shows about 680,000 clones, under 95% of them seen only once.

This rearrangement joins TRBV9 to TRBJ2-7; 7 nucleotides line up with TRBD1. The clonotype was recovered from a man aged 30 to 39 in good health. The material sequenced was naive CD8+ T cells sorted from blood. CDR3 region: CASSADRVGAYEQYF. CDR3 sequence (DNA): TGTGCCAGCAGCGCCGACAGGGTTGGGGCCTACGAGCAGTACTTC. The entire variable domain, with the rest obtained from reference TRBV9 and TRBJ2-7, is as follows: DSGVTQTPKHLITATGQRVTLRCSPRSGDLSVYWYQQSLDQGLQFLIQYYNGEERAKGNILERFSAQQFPDLHSELNLSSLELGDSALYFCASSADRVGAYEQYFGPGTRLTVT.